This TCR beta chain was captured in a study of T cell repertoires in cytomegalovirus infection. Study at large: A matching HLA type, together with CMV infection, was signaled by public TCR beta signatures.

Study results and limitations: Totalled public TCR beta family frequency picked out people who carried CMV plus the relevant HLA.

Concerning this clonotype itself: The antigen remains undetermined.

Germline CDR1 is MNHEY and CDR2 is SMNVEV (reference sequence). V was clipped by 3 bases and J by 1 base; unmatched bases: 5. CDR3 size: 16 residues. MiXCR, applied by TCRdb to the reads, yields one record per CDR3 protein. The repertoire has about 920,000 distinct CDR3 sequences, 30% to 40% of them found once; the top ten carry around 15%. The chain uses TRBV27 and TRBJ2-3, with 9 bases fitting TRBD2. The material sequenced was cultured CD8+ T cells from PBMCs, taken from culture after CMV antigen stimulation. This clonotype originated in a human donor in good health (CMV status not recorded). Some clones in this sample may be carry-over from other donors' samples. The CDR3 loop reads CASSFRLAVGTDTQYF. Written as DNA, the CDR3 is TGTGCCAGCAGTTTCCGACTAGCGGTCGGCACAGATACGCAGTATTTT.